The 23 T cell receptor beta chains below were found in one sample sequenced in a study of T cell responses to AZD1222 COVID-19 vaccine. Clones were sequenced by immunoSEQ multiplex PCR, and TCRdb holds only the in-frame ones, with some missing. The sample contains approximately 90,000 clones, about nine tenths of which appear only once. The input for sequencing was peripheral blood, taken on day 0 of AZD1222 vaccination. These receptors were taken from an adult in good health.

The gene calls are TRBV19 and TRBJ1-2; a possible D gene is TRBD1 (5 bases). This CDR3 spans 15 amino acids. V gave up 6 bases and J gave up 2 bases, with 16 bases separating them. CDR1 LNHDA and CDR2 SQIVND come from the germline V gene (reference sequence). CDR3 nucleotides: TGTGCCAGTAGATTGAGGGGCAATTGGAACTATGGCTACACCTTC. This translates into CASRLRGNWNYGYTF.

This chain connects TRBV6-5 to TRBJ2-1; D is tentatively TRBD1 or TRBD2 (7 bases each). Germline loops: CDR1 MNHEY, CDR2 SVGAGI. The V end lost 6 bases, the J end lost 7 bases, and 13 bases lay between the germline ends. This CDR3 contains 13 residues. DNA for the CDR3: TGTGCCAGCAGCCAGGGGGGGACGAATGAGCAGTTCTTC. Its translation: CASSQGGTNEQFF.

The CDR3 region is CASSEGQGKETQYF. The CDR3 DNA sequence: TGCGCCAGCAGCGAGGGACAGGGGAAGGAGACCCAGTACTTC. J is TRBJ2-5 and V is TRBV5-1; 10 nucleotides agree with TRBD1. Germline CDR1 is SGHRS and CDR2 is YFSETQ. After removal of 4 bases from V and 5 bases from J, the junction contained 5 bases not matched to a gene. The CDR3 consists of 14 residues.

This sequence joins TRBV19 and TRBJ1-5; no clear D gene. Germline V gene data show CDR1 as LNHDA and CDR2 as SQIVND (reference sequence). This CDR3 has 15 amino acids. V shed 7 bases and J shed 5 bases, with 18 bases lying between them. CDR3 DNA sequence: TGTGCCAGTACCTTAACTACGGGTCATCATCAGCCCCAGCATTTT. It specifies CASTLTTGHHQPQHF.

This clone has a handful of counts. Other DNA sequences within the sample encode an identical CDR3. This sequence joins TRBV12-3 or TRBV12-4 and TRBJ2-7; D is uncertain. There are 11 residues in the CDR3. V lost 6 bases, J lost 3 bases, and 6 bases lay in between. The CDR3 sequence is CASSLNYEQYF. Here the CDR3 DNA reads TGTGCCAGCAGCCTCAACTACGAGCAGTACTTC.

The chain has TRBV19 and TRBJ2-1, with 7 bases identical to TRBD2. The V gene end was trimmed by 3 bases and the J gene end by 4 bases; junction bases not matched to a gene: 9. Germline assignment: CDR1 LNHDA and CDR2 SQIVND (reference sequence). The CDR3 length is 16 residues. CDR3 bases: TGTGCCAGTAGTATCGCTACGGGGGGACTTTACAATGAGCAGTTCTTC. Protein: CASSIATGGLYNEQFF.

A single count supports this clone. The chain joins TRBV2 to TRBJ1-5, with D hard to call. Germline values: CDR1 SNHLY, CDR2 FYNNEI. The V end lost 2 bases, the J end lost 5 bases, and 16 bases lay between the germline ends. This CDR3 region has 16 residues. CDR3 sequence reads: CASSEMGTSRHQPQHF. CDR3 nucleotides: TGTGCCAGCAGTGAAATGGGCACAAGCCGACATCAGCCCCAGCATTTT.

The chain has TRBV7-9 and TRBJ1-2, with 12 bases aligning to TRBD1. This CDR3 comprises 14 residues. V gave up 3 bases and J gave up 4 bases; unmatched junction bases: 0. Germline-derived CDR1 and CDR2 are SEHNR and FQNEAQ (reference sequence). Here the CDR3 reads CASSLGQGAYGYTF. CDR3 sequence (DNA): TGTGCCAGCAGCTTGGGACAGGGGGCCTATGGCTACACCTTC. Looking up the rest from reference TRBV7-9 and TRBJ1-2 gives the full variable domain: DTGVSQNPRHKITKRGQNVTFRCDPISEHNRLYWYRQTLGQGPEFLTYFQNEAQLEKSRLLSDRFSAERPKGSFSTLEIQRTEQGDSAMYLCASSLGQGAYGYTFGSGTRLTVV.

This chain uses TRBV6-5 with TRBJ2-7; no clear D. The V gene lost 8 bases and the J gene lost 5 bases, with 16 bases spanning the gap. CDR1 and CDR2 (germline): MNHEY, SVGAGI. There are 13 residues in the CDR3. The CDR3 DNA is TGTGCCAGCGTCGACGGTTCCCTGGACGAGCAGTACTTC. Its protein is CASVDGSLDEQYF.

This chain links TRBV25-1 with TRBJ2-5; D is ambiguous. The CDR3 has 14 residues. V lost 3 bases, J lost 1 base, and 9 bases lay in between. Germline V gene data show CDR1 as MGHDK and CDR2 as SYGVNS. CDR3 loop: CASSDPVTQETQYF. The DNA for the CDR3 is TGTGCCAGCAGTGACCCCGTCACCCAAGAGACCCAGTACTTC.

CDR3 in amino acids: CASSLGQGTEAFF. CDR3 bases: TGTGCCAGCAGCTTAGGTCAGGGCACTGAAGCTTTCTTT. J is TRBJ1-1 and V is TRBV7-2; D might be TRBD1 (5 bases). V lost 1 base to trimming and J lost 4 bases, with 7 bases between them. The CDR3 contains 13 residues. Germline V gene data show CDR1 as SGHTA and CDR2 as FQGNSA.

The gene calls are TRBV28 and TRBJ2-7; the D gene is possibly TRBD2 (6 bases). From germline, CDR1 is MDHEN and CDR2 SYDVKM. CDR3 size: 14 residues. The V end was cut by 3 bases, the J end by 4 bases, with 13 bases between. The chain's CDR3 is CASSFSGSSYEQYF. The CDR3 DNA reads as TGTGCCAGCAGTTTTTCCGGGAGTTCGTACGAGCAGTACTTC. The full variable domain, completed using reference TRBV28 and TRBJ2-7, is DVKVTQSSRYLVKRTGEKVFLECVQDMDHENMFWYRQDPGLGLRLIYFSYDVKMKEKGDIPEGYSVSREKKERFSLILESASTNQTSMYLCASSFSGSSYEQYFGPGTRLTVT.

The chain couples TRBV5-5 to TRBJ1-5; D is possibly TRBD1 (6 bases). CDR1 SGHKS and CDR2 YYEKEE come from the germline V gene (reference sequence). V lost 0 bases, J lost 0 bases, and 7 bases lay in between. CDR3 length equals 15 residues. Here the CDR3 reads CASSLVQGSNQPQHF. DNA of the CDR3: TGTGCCAGCAGCTTGGTACAGGGTAGCAATCAGCCCCAGCATTTT.

J is TRBJ2-7 and V is TRBV9; possible D gene TRBD2, 6 bases. The CDR3 is 16 amino acids. V was pared by 0 bases and J by 1 base, with 14 bases between. Germline values: CDR1 SGDLS, CDR2 YYNGEE. The CDR3 is CASSVGGPGVSYEQYF. The CDR3 DNA reads as TGTGCCAGCAGCGTAGGGGGTCCGGGAGTATCCTACGAGCAGTACTTC.

The table lists this clone with a count of one. V is TRBV6-5 and J is TRBJ1-3, with D hard to call. Trimming left V 6 bases short and J 0 bases short, with 6 bases between. Per germline, CDR1 MNHEY and CDR2 SVGAGI. The CDR3 length is 13 residues. The CDR3 spells CASSLNSGNTIYF. In DNA, the CDR3 is TGTGCCAGCAGCCTAAACTCTGGAAACACCATATATTTT.

This chain uses TRBV9 with TRBJ1-6; D not certain. The CDR3 covers 15 residues. Trimming cost V 8 bases and J 0 bases, with 12 bases left between them. Germline CDR1 and CDR2: SGDLS and YYNGEE. The CDR3 sequence is CASRPDGSYNSPLHF. For the CDR3, the DNA is TGTGCCAGTAGGCCGGATGGCTCCTATAATTCACCCCTCCACTTT.

This clone was recorded once. The chain joins TRBV19 to TRBJ1-5, with D possibly matching TRBD1 (6 bases). Deletions cut 4 bases from V and 6 bases from J, with 19 bases between. Germline lookup yields CDR1 LNHDA and CDR2 SQIVND (reference sequence). The CDR3 loop spans 16 amino acids. CDR3 nucleotides: TGTGCCAGTAGTAAGGGGGGCCAGGGCGGACTTCAGCCCCAGCATTTT. Amino acid sequence: CASSKGGQGGLQPQHF.

The V gene is TRBV5-5, the J gene TRBJ1-6, with D perhaps matching TRBD1 (5 bases). V shed 2 bases and J shed 0 bases, with 9 bases lying between them. This CDR3 spans 16 amino acids. The germline gives CDR1 SGHKS, CDR2 YYEKEE (reference sequence). The CDR3 spells CASSLQASSYNSPLHF. In nucleotides, the CDR3 is TGTGCCAGCAGCTTACAGGCATCCTCCTATAATTCACCCCTCCACTTT.

The V gene is TRBV25-1, the J gene TRBJ2-7; D might be TRBD1 or TRBD2, each matching 5 bases. The CDR3 extends over 13 amino acids. V lost 6 bases, J lost 6 bases, and 15 bases lay in between. Germline CDR1 is MGHDK and CDR2 is SYGVNS. For the CDR3, the DNA is TGTGCCAGCAGCCCCGGGACCGCCACCGAGCAGTACTTC. This encodes CASSPGTATEQYF.

The chain employs TRBV27 and TRBJ1-5, with a weak D call TRBD1 (5 bases). There are 15 residues in the CDR3. V was cut by 9 bases and J by 7 bases, with 22 bases left in between. Germline values: CDR1 MNHEY, CDR2 SMNVEV (reference sequence). The CDR3 nucleotides are TGTGCCAGTAAAGAATGGGACCGGCCTAACCAGCCCCAGCATTTT. Its protein product is CASKEWDRPNQPQHF.

In nucleotides, the CDR3 is TGTGCCAGCTCACCACGGGCTAGCGGGAGTAGGCCCAAAAACATTCAGTACTTC. Translating it yields CASSPRASGSRPKNIQYF. The chain has TRBV18 and TRBJ2-4, with TRBD2 identical over 10 bases. Germline lookup yields CDR1 KGHSH and CDR2 LQKENI. The CDR3 totals 18 residues. After removal of 1 base from V and 2 bases from J, the junction contained 8 bases not matched to a gene. The full variable domain, completed using reference TRBV18 and TRBJ2-4, is NAGVMQNPRHLVRRRGQEARLRCSPMKGHSHVYWYRQLPEEGLKFMVYLQKENIIDESGMPKERFSAEFPKEGPSILRIQQVVRGDSAAYFCASSPRASGSRPKNIQYFGAGTRLSVL.

This clone was seen only once. The chain joins TRBV7-9 to TRBJ2-3; TRBD2 agrees at 8 bases. V was pared by 5 bases and J by 2 bases, with 9 bases of the junction left unmatched. CDR3 length equals 16 residues. Germline V gives CDR1 SEHNR, CDR2 FQNEAQ (reference sequence). CDR3 region: CASSLGLAAPTDTQYF. The DNA for the CDR3 is TGTGCCAGCAGCCTAGGACTAGCAGCCCCCACAGATACGCAGTATTTT.

This rearrangement joins TRBV6-5 to TRBJ2-2; TRBD2 agrees at 11 bases. Germline CDR1 and CDR2: MNHEY and SVGAGI. The CDR3 is made up of 14 amino acids. V was pared by 8 bases and J by 2 bases, with 1 base of the junction left unmatched. CDR3 in amino acids: CASGLAGNTGELFF. CDR3 DNA sequence: TGTGCCAGCGGACTAGCGGGTAACACCGGGGAGCTGTTTTTT.